A single sample is the source of the 27 T cell receptor beta chains below, sequenced in a study of blood T cells in healthy people across ages. For the second PCR, which ran for about 7 to 11 cycles, a sample-barcoded 5' primer and a J-beta primer mix were used. TCRdb independently ran MiXCR on the 5' RACE reads; one entry per CDR3 protein. The sample includes roughly 1,800,000 distinct CDR3 sequences, around half of them seen just once. Sequenced material: blood. The receptors shown here come from a woman aged 40-49 years in good health.

This clonotype was counted only a few times. The gene calls are TRBV7-2 and TRBJ1-2, with 8 bases fitting TRBD1. The CDR3 is 16 amino acids. Germline trimming cut 1 base from V and 7 bases from J; bases unmatched to any gene: 11. Looked up from germline, CDR1 is SGHTA and CDR2 is FQGNSA. The CDR3 DNA is TGTGCCAGCAGCTTAGGATTGCCAGGGGGCGCGTCTGGCTACACCTTC. Its protein product is CASSLGLPGGASGYTF.

The chain is built from TRBV20-1 and TRBJ1-2; D uncertain. Trimming cost V 6 bases and J 3 bases, with 14 bases left between them. The CDR3 loop spans 13 amino acids. CDR1 and CDR2 (germline): DFQATT, SNEGSKA (reference sequence). Here the CDR3 DNA reads TGCAGTGCCAGCCTCTTGTCCCACTATGGCTACACCTTC. It codes for CSASLLSHYGYTF.

This chain uses TRBV12-3 or TRBV12-4 with TRBJ1-1; 11 bases are a match to TRBD1. V shed 4 bases and J 5 bases; nucleotides not matched to a gene: 6. CDR3 size: 15 residues. The CDR3 DNA reads as TGTGCCAGCAGTTGGACAGGGGGCGGGAGAACTGAAGCTTTCTTT. Amino acid sequence: CASSWTGGGRTEAFF.

The chain couples TRBV6-1 to TRBJ2-1; D is unresolved. Trimming left V 8 bases short and J 6 bases short, with 8 bases between. This CDR3 contains 11 residues. Germline CDR1 and CDR2: MNHNS and SASEGT. This CDR3 reads CASQISNEQFF. CDR3 in DNA: TGTGCCAGCCAAATTTCCAATGAGCAGTTCTTC.

This clonotype appeared once. This sequence joins TRBV7-9 and TRBJ1-2; the D gene is possibly TRBD1 (5 bases). Trimming removed 6 bases at V and 2 bases at J, with 13 bases between. Germline CDR1 and CDR2: SEHNR and FQNEAQ (reference sequence). The CDR3 is 14 residues long. As DNA, the CDR3 is TGTGCCAGCAGACGGGACGGCTTAAACTATGGCTACACCTTC. This gives the protein CASRRDGLNYGYTF.

This clonotype was found a few times. The rearrangement uses TRBV7-2 and TRBJ2-5; D is perhaps TRBD1 (6 bases). Between the trimmed V and J ends, which lost 3 bases and 0 bases, there was a span of 17 bases. This CDR3 spans 17 amino acids. Germline V gene sequence: CDR1 SGHTA, CDR2 FQGNSA. The CDR3 region is CASSFGQGSPYQETQYF. In DNA form, the CDR3 reads TGTGCCAGCAGCTTCGGGCAGGGGAGCCCGTACCAAGAGACCCAGTACTTC. The variable domain in full, with the rest retrieved from reference TRBV7-2 and TRBJ2-5, is GAGVSQSPSNKVTEKGKDVELRCDPISGHTALYWYRQSLGQGLEFLIYFQGNSAPDKSGLPSDRFSAERTGGSVSTLTIQRTQQEDSAVYLCASSFGQGSPYQETQYFGPGTRLLVL.

V usage is TRBV4-3 and J usage is TRBJ2-3; possibly TRBD1 for D (5 bases). The CDR3 contains 14 residues. CDR1 and CDR2 (germline): LGHNA, YSLEER. The germline V and J ends were trimmed by 4 bases and 6 bases, with 14 bases remaining between them. This CDR3 reads CASSPFQGGDTQYF. CDR3 bases: TGCGCCAGCAGCCCTTTCCAGGGTGGGGATACGCAGTATTTT.

The chain couples TRBV7-2 to TRBJ2-5; D call uncertain. Germline V gene lookup returns CDR1 SGHTA and CDR2 FQGNSA. This CDR3 is built from 16 residues. Trimming left V 7 bases short and J 0 bases short, with 18 bases between. CDR3 bases: TGTGCCAGCATCTCACCCCGGAAGGTCCACCAAGAGACCCAGTACTTC. The encoded protein is CASISPRKVHQETQYF. The complete variable domain, with remaining parts taken from reference TRBV7-2 and TRBJ2-5, reads GAGVSQSPSNKVTEKGKDVELRCDPISGHTALYWYRQSLGQGLEFLIYFQGNSAPDKSGLPSDRFSAERTGGSVSTLTIQRTQQEDSAVYLCASISPRKVHQETQYFGPGTRLLVL.

This clonotype has only a few counts. This chain joins TRBV4-2 and TRBJ2-7; TRBD2 aligns across 7 bases. Germline V gives CDR1 LGHNA, CDR2 YNFKEQ. Unmatched junction bases numbered 12, after V lost 0 bases and J lost 7 bases. The length of the CDR3 is 16 residues. The CDR3 is CASSQEPSGGRGEQYF. The CDR3 DNA sequence: TGTGCCAGCAGCCAAGAGCCTAGCGGTGGGCGTGGAGAGCAGTACTTC.

The V gene is TRBV7-8, the J gene TRBJ2-1; D could derive from TRBD1 or TRBD2 (5 bases each). The CDR3 spans 12 residues. Trimming stripped 1 base from V and 13 bases from J, with 11 bases between. Germline V CDR1 and CDR2: SGHVS, FQNEAQ. The CDR3 DNA reads as TGTGCCAGCAGCTTAGGAGGGGAGACCCAGTTCTTC. Translated, it gives CASSLGGETQFF.

The chain joins TRBV20-1 to TRBJ1-6; TRBD1 agrees at 7 bases. The V and J ends lost 6 bases and 10 bases, in that order; junction bases with no gene match: 12. Per the germline V gene, CDR1 is DFQATT and CDR2 is SNEGSKA (reference sequence). The CDR3 has 14 amino acids. The CDR3 is CSAKDPQGRSPLHF. The CDR3 coding sequence is TGCAGTGCCAAAGACCCACAGGGGAGGTCACCCCTCCACTTT.

This clonotype has just a few counts. The CDR3 sequence: CASTGWDPGDGYTF. CDR3 bases: TGTGCCAGCACCGGGTGGGACCCCGGGGATGGCTACACCTTC. The genes are TRBV7-9 and TRBJ1-2; the D gene is possibly TRBD1 (5 bases). The CDR3 is made up of 14 amino acids. V was shortened by 7 bases and J by 6 bases, with 18 bases between the two germline ends. Germline V gives CDR1 SEHNR, CDR2 FQNEAQ (reference sequence). Using reference TRBV7-9 and TRBJ1-2 for the parts outside the CDR3, the full variable domain is DTGVSQNPRHKITKRGQNVTFRCDPISEHNRLYWYRQTLGQGPEFLTYFQNEAQLEKSRLLSDRFSAERPKGSFSTLEIQRTEQGDSAMYLCASTGWDPGDGYTFGSGTRLTVV.

This clonotype turned up a few times. The CDR3 region has the DNA TGTGCCAGCAGCTTAGTTGCGGGGGGGCGTCGTAATGAGCAGTTCTTC. It is translated as CASSLVAGGRRNEQFF. This sequence joins TRBV7-2 and TRBJ2-1, with TRBD2 identical over 9 bases. The J segment lost 7 bases and the V segment lost 1 base, leaving 8 bases of the junction unmatched. CDR3 length: 16 residues. From germline, CDR1 is SGHTA and CDR2 FQGNSA.

This clonotype came up many times. J is TRBJ2-4 and V is TRBV4-3; 9 nucleotides agree with TRBD2. With 0 bases clipped from V and 1 base from J, the junction kept 4 bases outside the gene matches. The germline CDR1 and CDR2 sequences are LGHNA and YSLEER. The CDR3 consists of 17 residues. CDR3 region: CASSQDSGGSAKNIQYF. The CDR3 bases are TGCGCCAGCAGCCAAGATAGCGGGGGTTCGGCCAAAAACATTCAGTACTTC.

In this sample, this clonotype turned up a few times. The chain employs TRBV7-9 and TRBJ2-3, with D possibly being TRBD1 (6 bases). Trimming removed 2 bases at V and 4 bases at J, with 16 bases between. Germline values: CDR1 SEHNR, CDR2 FQNEAQ (reference sequence). The CDR3 length is 16 residues. CDR3 coding DNA: TGTGCCAGCAGCTTACAGCCGCAGGGGCGGGCAGATACGCAGTATTTT. Its protein product is CASSLQPQGRADTQYF. The full variable domain, with the rest looked up from reference TRBV7-9 and TRBJ2-3, is DTGVSQNPRHKITKRGQNVTFRCDPISEHNRLYWYRQTLGQGPEFLTYFQNEAQLEKSRLLSDRFSAERPKGSFSTLEIQRTEQGDSAMYLCASSLQPQGRADTQYFGPGTRLTVL.

The rearrangement uses TRBV15 and TRBJ2-1; tentative D call: TRBD2 (5 bases). There are 14 residues in the CDR3. The ends were cut back, 0 bases at V and 9 bases at J, with 12 bases in the middle. Looked up from germline, CDR1 is LNHNV and CDR2 is YYDKDF (reference sequence). This CDR3 reads CATSRDAGAGEQFF. The CDR3 DNA is TGTGCCACCAGCAGAGACGCGGGTGCGGGTGAGCAGTTCTTC.

The V call is TRBV7-8, the J call TRBJ2-3; the D gene is possibly TRBD2 (5 bases). Germline CDR1 is SGHVS and CDR2 is FQNEAQ. The CDR3 has 15 amino acids. V was cut by 3 bases and J by 6 bases, with 16 bases left in between. The CDR3 region is CASSLRGFIFDTQYF. The CDR3 nucleotides read TGTGCCAGCAGCTTGAGAGGGTTTATCTTCGATACGCAGTATTTT.

The chain combines TRBV5-1 with TRBJ2-7, with D perhaps TRBD1 (5 bases). The length of the CDR3 is 14 residues. V was shortened by 8 bases and J by 2 bases, with 17 bases between the two germline ends. Looked up from germline, CDR1 is SGHRS and CDR2 is YFSETQ. The CDR3 sequence is CASTTGSPPYEQYF. CDR3 in DNA: TGCGCCAGTACCACAGGATCCCCACCCTACGAGCAGTACTTC.

The chain combines TRBV6-2 or TRBV6-3 with TRBJ2-1; no definite D call. The V and J ends lost 6 bases and 15 bases respectively, with 21 bases between them. Germline CDR1 MNHEY, CDR2 SVGEGT. The CDR3 totals 13 residues. CDR3 sequence reads: CASRYTTATLLFF. CDR3 sequence (DNA): TGTGCCAGCAGATACACGACTGCCACCCTTTTGTTCTTC.

This chain uses TRBV15 with TRBJ2-3, with D possibly TRBD1 on 6 matching bases. Deletions cut 1 base from V and 2 bases from J, with 13 bases between. This CDR3 contains 16 residues. CDR1 is LNHNV and CDR2 is YYDKDF in the germline V gene (reference sequence). CDR3 sequence (DNA): TGTGCCACCAGCAGAGTAGGCAGGGGCCTCACAGATACGCAGTATTTT. Protein sequence: CATSRVGRGLTDTQYF.

The rearrangement links TRBV7-2 to TRBJ2-5, with TRBD2 matching 13 bases. This CDR3 has 15 residues. J was trimmed by 6 bases and V by 3 bases; bases with no gene match: 4. Germline CDR1 SGHTA, CDR2 FQGNSA. CDR3 amino acids: CASSFTSGGVKTQYF. The CDR3 DNA follows: TGTGCCAGCAGCTTTACTAGCGGGGGGGTAAAGACCCAGTACTTC. Full variable domain (remainder filled in from reference TRBV7-2 and TRBJ2-5): GAGVSQSPSNKVTEKGKDVELRCDPISGHTALYWYRQSLGQGLEFLIYFQGNSAPDKSGLPSDRFSAERTGGSVSTLTIQRTQQEDSAVYLCASSFTSGGVKTQYFGPGTRLLVL.

The rearrangement uses TRBV4-3 and TRBJ1-4; D gene unclear. Per the germline V gene, CDR1 is LGHNA and CDR2 is YSLEER. The CDR3 extends over 16 amino acids. The V end was cut by 2 bases, the J end by 0 bases, with 10 bases between. The CDR3 nucleotides read TGCGCCAGCAGCCAAAACCCCGGGACAACTAATGAAAAACTGTTTTTT. This translates into CASSQNPGTTNEKLFF.

This clonotype was picked up one time. V usage is TRBV7-9 and J usage is TRBJ2-3; D may be TRBD1 (6 bases). Germline assignment: CDR1 SEHNR and CDR2 FQNEAQ (reference sequence). Trimming pared 5 bases from V and 2 bases from J, leaving 20 bases between. There are 17 residues in the CDR3. Here the CDR3 reads CASSHVRDTVSTDTQYF. The CDR3 DNA sequence: TGTGCCAGCAGCCACGTCCGGGACACAGTTTCCACAGATACGCAGTATTTT.

The sample holds a few counts of this clonotype. This chain joins TRBV6-2 or TRBV6-3 and TRBJ2-7; no clear D gene. In germline, CDR1 is MNHEY, CDR2 SVGEGT. Between the trimmed V and J ends, which lost 3 bases and 2 bases, there was a span of 14 bases. The CDR3 is 15 residues long. The CDR3 spells CASSYNRADAYEQYF. DNA of the CDR3: TGTGCCAGCAGTTATAATCGGGCGGATGCCTACGAGCAGTACTTC.

The rearrangement joins TRBV7-8 to TRBJ2-1; 12 nucleotides agree with TRBD1. Germline loops: CDR1 SGHVS, CDR2 FQNEAQ. The V gene end was trimmed by 4 bases and the J gene end by 7 bases; junction bases not matched to a gene: 8. This CDR3 region has 16 residues. DNA of the CDR3: TGTGCCAGCAGCTACCTGGGACAGGGGGCTCGGAATGAGCAGTTCTTC. The encoded protein is CASSYLGQGARNEQFF.

The sample holds a few counts of this clonotype. The CDR3 DNA is TGCAGCGTTTCTAAACCGGGACAGGGGACCTTTTCCTACGAGCAGTACTTC. Amino acid sequence: CSVSKPGQGTFSYEQYF. The chain couples TRBV29-1 to TRBJ2-7, with TRBD1 identical over 10 bases. In germline, CDR1 is SQVTM, CDR2 ANQGSEA. V lost 5 bases and J lost 1; bases outside the gene matches: 14. The CDR3 covers 17 residues.

The V gene is TRBV27, the J gene TRBJ1-1; TRBD1 aligns across 9 bases. Germline trimming cut 8 bases from V and 0 bases from J; bases unmatched to any gene: 4. The CDR3 contains 14 residues. CDR1 and CDR2 (germline): MNHEY, SMNVEV (reference sequence). The CDR3 here is CASSDRGLNTEAFF. Here the CDR3 DNA reads TGTGCCAGCTCGGACAGGGGACTGAACACTGAAGCTTTCTTT.